The clone carrying this T cell receptor beta chain has a handful of counts. CDR1 is SEHNR, CDR2 FQNEAQ, per germline (reference sequence). V gave up 5 bases and J gave up 2 bases; unmatched junction bases: 8. The CDR3 covers 16 residues. This sample is drawn from a study of regulatory T cells in long-lasting Graves disease. Time point noted: persistent/refractory GD, antithyroid drugs over 5 years with positive TRAb. PBMC-extracted RNA yielded the TCR library. With iRepertoire HTBI primers and Arm-PCR of CDR3 regions, TCR beta libraries were built. Each CDR3 protein is one row after TCRdb ran MiXCR on the multiplex PCR reads. The sample gives around 450,000 distinct CDR3 sequences, about 22% of which show up once; around 7% is in the top ten.

V and J are TRBV7-9 and TRBJ2-5; 10 bases map to TRBD2. The receptor was isolated from a female donor with Graves disease. The sequencing used peripheral blood mononuclear cells (PBMCs), collected when the disease was refractory, from a patient treated with antithyroid drugs. The CDR3 DNA sequence: TGTGCCAGCAGCACCTTGGCGGGACTAGCGCAAGAGACCCAGTACTTC. It translates to CASSTLAGLAQETQYF. The full variable domain, its missing parts supplied by reference TRBV7-9 and TRBJ2-5, is DTGVSQNPRHKITKRGQNVTFRCDPISEHNRLYWYRQTLGQGPEFLTYFQNEAQLEKSRLLSDRFSAERPKGSFSTLEIQRTEQGDSAMYLCASSTLAGLAQETQYFGPGTRLLVL.